This passage covers 28 T cell receptor beta chains from one sample sequenced in a study of blood T cell dynamics during melanoma immunotherapy (dated by TCRdb to 2019 to 2021). Libraries were built with the immunoSEQ multiplex PCR assay. What TCRdb holds here is the immuneACCESS table cut down to in-frame rearrangements. Part of the clones is not present; checked against another copy, under half of the missing clones reflect an unresolved V gene, and the others are unexplained. Across this sample there are 9,500 to 11,000 clones, with 89% seen only once. Clones ranked in the top ten supply about 8% of the sample. Taken with the paper, the label for time point translates to: pre-treatment baseline. Specimen: blood, collected from a patient treated with checkpoint blockade. The receptors here all came from a human donor with melanoma.

The rearrangement joins TRBV6-1 to TRBJ1-1; D is uncertain. The V and J ends lost 6 bases and 10 bases respectively, with 15 bases between them. The CDR3 consists of 12 residues. CDR1 and CDR2 from the germline V gene are MNHNS and SASEGT. The CDR3 loop reads CASSVGRTVAFF. DNA for the CDR3: TGTGCCAGCAGCGTCGGCCGGACGGTAGCTTTCTTT.

In its sample, this clone was seen a few times. The rearrangement links TRBV7-2 to TRBJ1-1; TRBD1 agrees at 9 bases. The CDR3 is 19 residues long. The trim removed 0 bases at V and 5 bases at J, leaving 16 bases unmatched. Per germline, CDR1 SGHTA and CDR2 FQGNSA. Here the CDR3 DNA reads TGTGCCAGCAGCTTAGCCTCTTTCGTCCGGGACAGGGAAGGAACTGAAGCTTTCTTT. This translates into CASSLASFVRDREGTEAFF.

Turning to this clone: The junction departs from the called germline gene at one end, perhaps through a read error. J is TRBJ2-1 and V is TRBV29-1; D is possibly TRBD2 (5 bases). CDR1 SQVTM and CDR2 ANQGSEA come from the germline V gene. The CDR3 has 14 amino acids. The CDR3 DNA reads as TGCAGCGTTGTCAAACGTTCCGACTACAATGAGCGGTTCTTC. Protein sequence: CSVVKRSDYNERFF.

This chain connects TRBV6-5 to TRBJ1-1; D gene ambiguous. Germline V gene data show CDR1 as MNHEY and CDR2 as SVGAGI. This CDR3 contains 14 residues. Trimming pared 2 bases from V and 1 base from J, leaving 8 bases between. CDR3 bases: TGTGCCAGCAGTTACGGCAGAGCGAACACTGAAGCTTTCTTT. It is translated as CASSYGRANTEAFF.

This chain connects TRBV5-1 to TRBJ2-3, with 14 bases matching TRBD2. The CDR3 length is 17 residues. Germline values: CDR1 SGHRS, CDR2 YFSETQ. V trimming: 4 bases; J trimming: 1 base; junction bases outside the gene matches: 5. For the CDR3, the DNA is TGCGCCAGCAGCCCCGGGACTAGCGGGAGAGGCACAGATACGCAGTATTTT. It encodes CASSPGTSGRGTDTQYF.

This clone was seen only a few times. V and J are TRBV4-3 and TRBJ1-5; 8 positions agree with TRBD1. The CDR3 is 14 residues long. Germline CDR1 and CDR2: LGHNA and YSLEER. J was trimmed by 6 bases and V by 3 bases; bases with no gene match: 4. CDR3 amino acids: CASSQDRDGQPQHF. In DNA form, the CDR3 reads TGCGCCAGCAGCCAGGACAGGGATGGTCAGCCCCAGCATTTT.

The genes are TRBV19 and TRBJ1-5, with D perhaps matching TRBD1 (5 bases). Looked up from germline, CDR1 is LNHDA and CDR2 is SQIVND (reference sequence). There are 12 residues in the CDR3. The germline V and J ends were trimmed by 7 bases and 7 bases, with 11 bases remaining between them. CDR3 amino acids: CASKDWDQPQHF. The CDR3 region has the DNA TGTGCCAGTAAAGACTGGGACCAGCCCCAGCATTTT.

The chain recombines TRBV16 with TRBJ1-4, with D perhaps matching TRBD1 (6 bases). The CDR3 length is 15 residues. V lost 4 bases, J lost 8 bases, and 17 bases lay in between. Germline CDR1 and CDR2: KGHSY and FQNENV. The CDR3 is CASSRRAGAEEKLFF. CDR3 coding DNA: TGTGCCAGCAGCCGCCGCGCAGGGGCTGAGGAAAAACTGTTTTTT.

The rearrangement links TRBV29-1 to TRBJ2-4; possible D gene TRBD1, 5 bases. The CDR3 extends over 11 amino acids. Germline CDR1 is SQVTM and CDR2 is ANQGSEA. Trimming took off 3 bases at V and 13 bases at J, with 13 bases between the two ends. The CDR3 region is CSVEQQKGQYF. The CDR3 bases are TGCAGCGTTGAGCAGCAAAAGGGGCAGTACTTC.

CDR3 region: CASSLALGLAETDTQYF. CDR3 bases: TGTGCCAGCAGCTTAGCCCTGGGACTAGCGGAAACAGATACGCAGTATTTT. The chain uses TRBV7-9 and TRBJ2-3; the match to TRBD2 covers 11 bases. Germline V CDR1 and CDR2: SEHNR, FQNEAQ (reference sequence). With 0 bases clipped from V and 3 bases from J, the junction kept 5 bases outside the gene matches. This CDR3 is 17 amino acids long.

CDR3 amino acids: CASSTNRDLLNYGYTF. The CDR3 DNA is TGTGCCAGCAGCACAAACAGGGATCTGCTTAACTATGGCTACACCTTC. V gene TRBV5-4 combines with J gene TRBJ1-2; D is perhaps TRBD1 (6 bases). This CDR3 comprises 16 residues. Germline V lookup: CDR1 SGHNT, CDR2 YYREEE (reference sequence). Trimming took off 4 bases at V and 1 base at J, with 17 bases between the two ends.

The chain recombines TRBV6-5 with TRBJ1-1; 9 bases are shared with TRBD1. V shed 5 bases and J 5 bases; nucleotides not matched to a gene: 6. Germline V CDR1 and CDR2: MNHEY, SVGAGI. The CDR3 extends over 14 amino acids. The CDR3 spells CASSGQGRGTEAFF. The CDR3 coding sequence is TGTGCCAGCAGTGGACAGGGGAGGGGGACTGAAGCTTTCTTT.

The genes are TRBV5-5 and TRBJ1-5; D gene ambiguous. Germline CDR1 and CDR2: SGHKS and YYEKEE (reference sequence). This CDR3 region has 15 residues. V lost 0 bases and J lost 5, with 12 bases in between. The CDR3 coding sequence is TGTGCCAGCAGCTTGGGTGCGGCAGATTATCAGCCCCAGCATTTT. Protein: CASSLGAADYQPQHF.

The chain links TRBV7-2 to TRBJ2-2, with TRBD2 matching over 10 bases. CDR3 length: 17 residues. The germline V gene encodes CDR1 SGHTA and CDR2 FQGNSA. With 0 bases clipped from V and 4 bases from J, the junction kept 5 bases outside the gene matches. Written as DNA, the CDR3 is TGTGCCAGCAGCTTAGCAGGGCTAGCGGGAGCCACCGGGGAGCTGTTTTTT. It encodes CASSLAGLAGATGELFF.

About this clone itself: One junction end disagrees with the germline gene, perhaps due to a read error. This chain links TRBV25-1 with TRBJ1-1; the D gene is possibly TRBD1 (5 bases). This CDR3 has 12 residues. The germline V gene has CDR1 MGHDK and CDR2 SYGVNS. CDR3 sequence (DNA): TGTGCCAGCAGTGAACCGGACACCGAAGCTTTCTTT. It encodes CASSEPDTEAFF.

The gene calls are TRBV7-9 and TRBJ2-5, with 12 positions matching TRBD2. This CDR3 spans 15 amino acids. Trimming removed 5 bases from V and 7 bases from J; junction bases left unmatched: 8. Germline V gene data show CDR1 as SEHNR and CDR2 as FQNEAQ (reference sequence). The CDR3 DNA follows: TGTGCCAGCAGCCCCCCTTCGACTAGCGGGAGGACCCAGTACTTC. Translated, it gives CASSPPSTSGRTQYF.

The chain joins TRBV28 to TRBJ1-2; D uncertain. There are 14 residues in the CDR3. Germline CDR1 reads MDHEN; CDR2 reads SYDVKM. With 6 bases removed from V and 1 base from J, the gap between germline ends came to 12 bases. The chain's CDR3 is CASSKSGFNYGYTF. As DNA, the CDR3 is TGTGCCAGCAGCAAATCTGGGTTTAACTATGGCTACACCTTC.

Of note for this clone: This CDR3 is also generated by other DNA sequences in the sample. CDR3 nucleotide sequence: TGTGCCAGCAGTTTCAATTCACCCCTCCACTTT. It specifies CASSFNSPLHF. The J gene is TRBJ1-6, the V gene TRBV28; D call uncertain. Germline V gene sequence: CDR1 MDHEN, CDR2 SYDVKM. The CDR3 runs to 11 residues. Deletions cut 3 bases from V and 7 bases from J, with 1 base between.

This clone is a singleton in its sample. The chain is built from TRBV7-8 and TRBJ1-1; D is undetermined. Germline loops: CDR1 SGHVS, CDR2 FQNEAQ. The CDR3 is 16 amino acids. The ends were cut back, 3 bases at V and 0 bases at J, with 14 bases in the middle. The CDR3 bases are TGTGCCAGCAGCTTCCGACCAGTCACCATGAACACTGAAGCTTTCTTT. The encoded protein is CASSFRPVTMNTEAFF. Supplemented by reference TRBV7-8 and TRBJ1-1, the full variable domain reads GAGVSQSPRYKVAKRGQDVALRCDPISGHVSLFWYQQALGQGPEFLTYFQNEAQLDKSGLPSDRFFAERPEGSVSTLKIQRTQQEDSAVYLCASSFRPVTMNTEAFFGQGTRLTVV.

V and J are TRBV7-6 and TRBJ2-7, with 11 bases fitting TRBD2. Trimming took 1 base from V and 3 from J; bases not matched to a gene: 2. Germline V gene data show CDR1 as SGHVS and CDR2 as FNYEAQ. This CDR3 has 15 amino acids. The CDR3 bases are TGTGCCAGCAGCTTAGAACTAGCGGGAGTCTACGAGCAGTACTTC. This translates into CASSLELAGVYEQYF.

The gene calls are TRBV7-9 and TRBJ2-1; 8 bases line up with TRBD2. The V gene end was trimmed by 4 bases and the J gene end by 4 bases; junction bases not matched to a gene: 9. The CDR3 runs to 16 residues. The germline gives CDR1 SEHNR, CDR2 FQNEAQ (reference sequence). The chain's CDR3 is CASSSPSQREYNEQFF. CDR3 sequence (DNA): TGTGCCAGCAGCTCCCCCAGCCAGCGGGAGTACAATGAGCAGTTCTTC.

The chain employs TRBV10-3 and TRBJ1-5; D is ambiguous. V was cut by 10 bases and J by 4 bases, with 17 bases left in between. The CDR3 loop spans 14 amino acids. CDR1 is ENHRY, CDR2 SYGVKD, per germline. The CDR3 sequence is CARHLEVSNQPQHF. The CDR3 nucleotides read TGTGCCAGGCACCTAGAGGTATCAAATCAGCCCCAGCATTTT.

The CDR3 region has the DNA TGTGCCAGCAGTTACTCGGGACAGGGGGAAGAGACCCAGTACTTC. It specifies CASSYSGQGEETQYF. V and J are TRBV6-6 and TRBJ2-5; the match to TRBD1 covers 11 bases. The CDR3 has 15 residues. The germline V gene has CDR1 MNHNY and CDR2 SVGAGI (reference sequence). With 0 bases clipped from V and 3 bases from J, the junction kept 0 bases outside the gene matches.

The chain combines TRBV14 with TRBJ1-5, with D perhaps matching TRBD1 (5 bases). V was trimmed by 4 bases and J by 6 bases, leaving 19 bases between them. Germline loops: CDR1 SGHDN, CDR2 FVKESK. The length of the CDR3 is 16 residues. CDR3 DNA sequence: TGTGCCAGCAGCCGAGACCGGGACGAAGCAGGTCAGCCCCAGCATTTT. This translates into CASSRDRDEAGQPQHF.

Here the CDR3 DNA reads TGTGCCAGCAGTGGATCCGGACAGGGTGGACGGGGGACCCAGTACTTC. The encoded protein is CASSGSGQGGRGTQYF. The rearrangement links TRBV2 to TRBJ2-5; 8 positions agree with TRBD1. Trimming at V came to 4 bases and at J to 7 bases, leaving 14 bases not matched to a gene. Per the germline V gene, CDR1 is SNHLY and CDR2 is FYNNEI. The CDR3 spans 16 residues.

The rearrangement uses TRBV5-6 and TRBJ2-5; perhaps TRBD2 as D (6 bases). Germline assignment: CDR1 SGHDT and CDR2 YYEEEE. The CDR3 length is 13 residues. Between the trimmed V and J ends, which lost 4 bases and 8 bases, there was a span of 15 bases. The DNA for the CDR3 is TGTGCCAGCAGCCTGCGGGACGCGGGAACCCAGTACTTC. This translates into CASSLRDAGTQYF.

This chain joins TRBV5-1 and TRBJ1-1, with D uncertain. The CDR3 runs 14 residues. V was trimmed by 0 bases and J by 2 bases, leaving 8 bases between them. Germline-derived CDR1 and CDR2 are SGHRS and YFSETQ. The CDR3 spells CASSLAGKNTEAFF. DNA for the CDR3: TGCGCCAGCAGCTTGGCGGGCAAAAACACTGAAGCTTTCTTT.

The DNA of the CDR3 is TGTGCCAGCAGCGAGGGCATGGGCTATGGCTACACCTTC. Amino acid sequence: CASSEGMGYGYTF. This chain uses TRBV7-2 with TRBJ1-2; D gene uncertain. Germline V lookup: CDR1 SGHTA, CDR2 FQGNSA. V lost 5 bases, J lost 4 bases, and 11 bases lay in between. This CDR3 has 13 residues.